The 24 T cell receptor beta chains below come from one sample, sequenced in a study of blood T cell repertoires in COVID-19. The protocol was immunoSEQ multiplex PCR, while the TCRdb copy is restricted to in-frame clones and leaves out a portion. The table lists about 110,000 clones, around 91% of them singletons. Source material: peripheral blood. These receptors were collected from a woman older than 75 with acute or convalescent COVID-19.

This chain links TRBV7-9 with TRBJ2-2; TRBD1 is a possible D gene (5 bases). V was cut by 3 bases and J by 2 bases, with 10 bases left in between. The CDR3 spans 15 residues. Germline values: CDR1 SEHNR, CDR2 FQNEAQ (reference sequence). The CDR3 here is CASSFFQGNTGELFF. The DNA of the CDR3 is TGTGCCAGCAGCTTTTTCCAGGGTAACACCGGGGAGCTGTTTTTT.

The V and J genes are TRBV6-5 and TRBJ2-7; 7 bases are shared with TRBD1. V lost 2 bases to trimming and J lost 2 bases; unmatched junction nucleotides: 6. The V gene's germline CDR1 is MNHEY and CDR2 SVGAGI. The CDR3 runs to 15 residues. This CDR3 is CASSYEGRGTYEQYF. In DNA, the CDR3 is TGTGCCAGCAGTTACGAGGGCAGGGGGACCTACGAGCAGTACTTC.

This chain connects TRBV7-9 to TRBJ2-2; 7 bases agree with TRBD1. With V trimmed by 2 bases and J by 4 bases, 4 bases remained unmatched. The CDR3 covers 15 residues. Germline CDR1 SEHNR, CDR2 FQNEAQ (reference sequence). CDR3 in DNA: TGTGCCAGCAGCTTACAACCAGGGGGCACCGGGGAGCTGTTTTTT. This sequence encodes CASSLQPGGTGELFF. Using reference TRBV7-9 and TRBJ2-2 for the parts outside the CDR3, the full variable domain is DTGVSQNPRHKITKRGQNVTFRCDPISEHNRLYWYRQTLGQGPEFLTYFQNEAQLEKSRLLSDRFSAERPKGSFSTLEIQRTEQGDSAMYLCASSLQPGGTGELFFGEGSRLTVL.

CDR3 loop: CASSLEPTDEAFF. CDR3 coding DNA: TGTGCCAGCAGCTTAGAGCCCACAGATGAAGCTTTCTTT. The genes are TRBV7-2 and TRBJ1-1; no reliable D call. The CDR3 consists of 13 residues. Trimming stripped 1 base from V and 7 bases from J, with 10 bases between. The germline gives CDR1 SGHTA, CDR2 FQGNSA.

The chain uses TRBV10-3 and TRBJ2-1; D might be TRBD2 (6 bases). With 5 bases removed from V and 5 bases from J, the gap between germline ends came to 10 bases. There are 13 residues in the CDR3. Germline CDR1 and CDR2: ENHRY and SYGVKD. The CDR3 DNA sequence: TGTGCCATCAGTAGGACTACAGACAATGAGCAGTTCTTC. This sequence encodes CAISRTTDNEQFF.

The chain employs TRBV29-1 and TRBJ2-7; 10 bases align to TRBD2. Germline assignment: CDR1 SQVTM and CDR2 ANQGSEA. This CDR3 is 13 amino acids long. Germline trimming cut 6 bases from V and 2 bases from J; bases unmatched to any gene: 4. CDR3 coding DNA: TGCAGCGTCGGGACTAGCGACGCCTACGAGCAGTACTTC. This sequence encodes CSVGTSDAYEQYF.

The chain carries TRBV19 and TRBJ2-7; TRBD2 aligns across 10 bases. The CDR3 loop spans 16 amino acids. J gave up 3 bases and V 4 bases, and 9 bases lay outside the gene matches. Germline CDR1 is LNHDA and CDR2 is SQIVND (reference sequence). The CDR3 protein is CASSNLLAGAYYEQYF. CDR3 coding DNA: TGTGCCAGTAGTAACTTGCTAGCGGGGGCATACTACGAGCAGTACTTC.

CDR3 sequence reads: CASSLGATGLSQPQHF. DNA for the CDR3: TGTGCCAGCAGCTTGGGTGCGACAGGGTTGAGTCAGCCCCAGCATTTT. The chain couples TRBV7-8 to TRBJ1-5; 7 bases match TRBD1. Trimming cost V 3 bases and J 6 bases; bases outside gene matches: 11. The CDR3 totals 16 residues. Per the germline V gene, CDR1 is SGHVS and CDR2 is FQNEAQ.

The chain uses TRBV20-1 and TRBJ2-7; no clear D gene. The length of the CDR3 is 10 residues. The germline V gene encodes CDR1 DFQATT and CDR2 SNEGSKA (reference sequence). Deletions cut 5 bases from V and 2 bases from J, with 4 bases between. The CDR3 protein is CSASAYEQYF. Written as DNA, the CDR3 is TGCAGTGCTTCCGCCTACGAGCAGTACTTC.

V usage is TRBV29-1 and J usage is TRBJ2-5; 8 bases fit TRBD2. This CDR3 has 14 residues. The germline gives CDR1 SQVTM, CDR2 ANQGSEA. Trimming at V came to 3 bases and at J to 4 bases, leaving 7 bases not matched to a gene. This CDR3 reads CSVEPRGGRETQYF. The CDR3 DNA sequence: TGCAGCGTTGAGCCCCGGGGGGGCCGAGAGACCCAGTACTTC.

V gene TRBV28 combines with J gene TRBJ2-2; 9 nucleotides agree with TRBD1. Germline V gives CDR1 MDHEN, CDR2 SYDVKM. V lost 2 bases to trimming and J lost 1 base; unmatched junction nucleotides: 5. This CDR3 has 17 residues. The DNA for the CDR3 is TGTGCCAGCAGTTTACCACCGGGACAGGGGAACACCGGGGAGCTGTTTTTT. The encoded protein is CASSLPPGQGNTGELFF.

The V call is TRBV28, the J call TRBJ1-4; 11 bases map to TRBD1. This CDR3 comprises 15 residues. Germline CDR1 is MDHEN and CDR2 is SYDVKM. J gave up 7 bases and V 5 bases, and 6 bases lay outside the gene matches. CDR3 residues: CASSARTGGGEKLFF. As DNA, the CDR3 is TGTGCCAGCAGTGCGAGGACAGGGGGCGGTGAAAAACTGTTTTTT.

V usage is TRBV4-1 and J usage is TRBJ1-6, with D maybe TRBD1 (5 bases). The V gene's germline CDR1 is MGHRA and CDR2 YSYEKL. The CDR3 has 17 residues. V was clipped by 2 bases and J by 8 bases, with 19 bases between them. CDR3 loop: CASSQILRGRWDSPLHF. The CDR3 bases are TGCGCCAGCAGCCAAATTTTAAGGGGTAGATGGGATTCACCCCTCCACTTT.

The chain employs TRBV27 and TRBJ2-7; 8 nucleotides align to TRBD1. V gave up 11 bases and J gave up 6 bases; unmatched junction bases: 12. The CDR3 covers 13 residues. Germline lookup yields CDR1 MNHEY and CDR2 SMNVEV (reference sequence). CDR3 bases: TGTGCCGCACCAGGGACAGGTAGGGTCGAGCAGTACTTC. Encoded protein: CAAPGTGRVEQYF.

The V call is TRBV2, the J call TRBJ1-2; 8 bases align to TRBD1. CDR1 and CDR2 from the germline V gene are SNHLY and FYNNEI. V lost 6 bases and J lost 3; bases outside the gene matches: 0. This CDR3 has 12 amino acids. CDR3 sequence reads: CASRDRDYGYTF. CDR3 nucleotides: TGTGCCAGCAGGGACAGGGACTATGGCTACACCTTC.

The rearrangement joins TRBV10-1 to TRBJ2-3; D may be TRBD1 (6 bases). Germline V gene lookup returns CDR1 WNHNN and CDR2 SYGVQD (reference sequence). The CDR3 covers 14 residues. V was shortened by 10 bases and J by 6 bases, with 20 bases between the two germline ends. The CDR3 here is CATSTGFVMDTQYF. CDR3 nucleotides: TGCGCCACCTCGACAGGTTTTGTGATGGATACGCAGTATTTT.

This clone is a singleton in its sample. This chain connects TRBV5-5 to TRBJ1-5; D is possibly TRBD1 (5 bases). CDR1 is SGHKS and CDR2 is YYEKEE in the germline V gene (reference sequence). V shed 0 bases and J shed 2 bases, with 12 bases lying between them. The CDR3 consists of 16 residues. The CDR3 loop reads CASSLDAGGGNQPQHF. DNA for the CDR3: TGTGCCAGCAGCTTGGACGCGGGGGGTGGCAATCAGCCCCAGCATTTT.

CDR3 in DNA: TGTGCCAGCAGCAGTAGCGGGGGCTTCACAGATACGCAGTATTTT. Translated: CASSSSGGFTDTQYF. The chain combines TRBV11-3 with TRBJ2-3, with 9 bases that match TRBD2. The germline gives CDR1 SGHNT, CDR2 YENEEA. J gave up 2 bases and V 5 bases, and 5 bases lay outside the gene matches. This CDR3 has 15 residues.

This clone was detected once. This chain joins TRBV28 and TRBJ1-5; D remains ambiguous. Germline-derived CDR1 and CDR2 are MDHEN and SYDVKM. CDR3 size: 13 residues. V was shortened by 3 bases and J by 2 bases, with 5 bases between the two germline ends. DNA for the CDR3: TGTGCCAGCAGTTTTGTCGGCAATCAGCCCCAGCATTTT. Its protein is CASSFVGNQPQHF.

V is TRBV18 and J is TRBJ2-7, with 7 bases that match TRBD1. Germline CDR1 is KGHSH and CDR2 is LQKENI. CDR3 length: 13 residues. Unmatched junction bases numbered 3, after V lost 3 bases and J lost 4 bases. CDR3 residues: CASSPSRGYEQYF. The CDR3 coding sequence is TGTGCCAGCTCACCCAGCAGGGGGTACGAGCAGTACTTC.

This chain uses TRBV27 with TRBJ2-7, with a tentative D call TRBD1 (5 bases). Trimming pared 0 bases from V and 3 bases from J, leaving 6 bases between. The CDR3 extends over 13 amino acids. Per germline, CDR1 MNHEY and CDR2 SMNVEV (reference sequence). CDR3 loop: CASSLSGHYEQYF. The CDR3 region has the DNA TGTGCCAGCAGTTTATCTGGACACTACGAGCAGTACTTC.

This sequence joins TRBV5-1 and TRBJ2-2, with a possible D match to TRBD2 (5 bases). Trimming removed 4 bases at V and 8 bases at J, with 12 bases between. Germline V gene lookup returns CDR1 SGHRS and CDR2 YFSETQ. This CDR3 region has 13 residues. In DNA, the CDR3 is TGCGCCAGCAGCGGAGGACTTGGGGGGGAGCTGTTTTTT. Residues: CASSGGLGGELFF. The variable domain in full, completed from reference TRBV5-1 and TRBJ2-2, reads KAGVTQTPRYLIKTRGQQVTLSCSPISGHRSVSWYQQTPGQGLQFLFEYFSETQRNKGNFPGRFSGRQFSNSRSEMNVSTLELGDSALYLCASSGGLGGELFFGEGSRLTVL.

The rearrangement joins TRBV12-3 or TRBV12-4 to TRBJ2-5; 7 bases line up with TRBD1. The trim removed 6 bases at V and 7 bases at J, leaving 8 bases unmatched. The CDR3 consists of 13 residues. DNA for the CDR3: TGTGCCAGCAGGGGGACAGTTCTTGGGACCCAGTACTTC. It yields the protein CASRGTVLGTQYF.

The chain carries TRBV6-2 or TRBV6-3 and TRBJ1-3; D might be TRBD1 (6 bases). The V and J ends lost 4 bases and 0 bases respectively, with 13 bases between them. The CDR3 has 16 residues. Germline V CDR1 and CDR2: MNHEY, SVGEGT. CDR3 DNA sequence: TGTGCCAGCAGTTCCCCGGGACACCCCTCTGGAAACACCATATATTTT. Amino acids: CASSSPGHPSGNTIYF.